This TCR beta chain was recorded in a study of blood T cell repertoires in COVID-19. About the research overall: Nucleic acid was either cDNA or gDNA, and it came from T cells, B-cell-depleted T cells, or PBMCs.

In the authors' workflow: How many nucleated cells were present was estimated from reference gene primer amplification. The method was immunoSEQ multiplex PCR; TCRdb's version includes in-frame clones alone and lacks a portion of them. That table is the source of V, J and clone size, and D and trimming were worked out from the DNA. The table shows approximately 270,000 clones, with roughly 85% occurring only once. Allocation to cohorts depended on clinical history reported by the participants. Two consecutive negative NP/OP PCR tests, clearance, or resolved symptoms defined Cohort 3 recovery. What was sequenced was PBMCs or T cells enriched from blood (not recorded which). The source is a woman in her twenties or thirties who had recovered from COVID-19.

The CDR3 here is CASSPRTGAEETQYF. CDR3 in DNA: TGTGCCAGCTCACCGAGAACAGGGGCGGAAGAGACCCAGTACTTC. The V and J genes are TRBV18 and TRBJ2-5; 7 positions agree with TRBD1. Germline CDR1 is KGHSH and CDR2 is LQKENI. J was trimmed by 3 bases and V by 3 bases; bases with no gene match: 7. This CDR3 has 15 residues.